The entry below gives a single T cell receptor beta chain sequence along with its context. Its antigen is undetermined. These data are taken from a study of vaccination effects on CD4 cells after COVID-19. Looking at the study overall: Sampling occurred 16 days and one week pre-vaccination in a couple of convalescent patients.

Sequenced by immunoSEQ multiplex PCR; TCRdb stores in-frame clones only, minus some. The profile covers approximately 33,000 clones, with about 73% appearing a single time and around 15% taken by the ten largest. The CDR3 is 14 amino acids. V was clipped by 0 bases and J by 8 bases, with 13 bases between them. Germline-derived CDR1 and CDR2 are GTSNPN and SVGIG (reference sequence). Viral peptide pool expansion of antigen-specific CD4+ T cells preceded sequencing in the ViraFEST assay. The authors isolated CD4+ T cells after around 11 days of culture. Between March and December 2020, the person had a SARS-CoV-2 infection that PCR confirmed. Days 3 and 7 were when half the medium was replaced with IL-2 medium.

Sequenced material: CD4+ T cells from PBMCs cultured with HCoV-NL63 spike peptides, taken before COVID-19 vaccination. The TCR sequence derives from a human donor who had a prior SARS-CoV-2 infection. The V call is TRBV30, the J call TRBJ1-4, with D perhaps TRBD1 (6 bases). The CDR3 protein is CAWSVWGAGEKLFF. CDR3 DNA sequence: TGTGCCTGGAGTGTTTGGGGGGCCGGGGAAAAACTGTTTTTT. Together with reference TRBV30 and TRBJ1-4, the CDR3 gives the full variable domain: SQTIHQWPATLVQPVGSPLSLECTVEGTSNPNLYWYRQAAGRGLQLLFYSVGIGQISSEVPQNLSASRPQDRQFILSSKKLLLSDSGFYLCAWSVWGAGEKLFFGSGTQLSVL.